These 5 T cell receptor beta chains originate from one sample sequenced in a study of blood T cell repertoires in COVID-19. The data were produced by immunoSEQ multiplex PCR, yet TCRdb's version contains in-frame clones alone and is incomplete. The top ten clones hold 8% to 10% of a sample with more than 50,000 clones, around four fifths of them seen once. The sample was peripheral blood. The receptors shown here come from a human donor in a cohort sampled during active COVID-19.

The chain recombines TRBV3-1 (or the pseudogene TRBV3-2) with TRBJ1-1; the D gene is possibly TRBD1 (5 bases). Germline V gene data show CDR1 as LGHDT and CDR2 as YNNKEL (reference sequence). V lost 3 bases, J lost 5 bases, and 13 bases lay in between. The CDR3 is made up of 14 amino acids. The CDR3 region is CASSQGLRETEAFF. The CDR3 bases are TGTGCCAGCAGCCAGGGCCTCAGGGAAACTGAAGCTTTCTTT.

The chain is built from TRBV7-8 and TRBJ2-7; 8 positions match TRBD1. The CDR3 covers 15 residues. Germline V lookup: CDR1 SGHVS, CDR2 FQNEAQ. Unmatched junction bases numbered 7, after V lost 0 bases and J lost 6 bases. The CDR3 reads CASSLARQGAVEQYF. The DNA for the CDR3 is TGTGCCAGCAGCTTAGCGCGTCAGGGGGCGGTCGAGCAGTACTTC.

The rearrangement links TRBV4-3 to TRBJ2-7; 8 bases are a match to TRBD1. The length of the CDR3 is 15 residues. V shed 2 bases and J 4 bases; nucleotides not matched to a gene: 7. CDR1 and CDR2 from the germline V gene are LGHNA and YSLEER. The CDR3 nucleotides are TGCGCCAGCAGCCAAACCCTGGACAGGGCGTACGAGCAGTACTTC. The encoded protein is CASSQTLDRAYEQYF.

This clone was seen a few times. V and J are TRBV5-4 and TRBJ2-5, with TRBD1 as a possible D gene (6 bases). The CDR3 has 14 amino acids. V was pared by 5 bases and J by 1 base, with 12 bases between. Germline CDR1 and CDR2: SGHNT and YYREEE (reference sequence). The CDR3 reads CASRADSIQETQYF. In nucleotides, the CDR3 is TGTGCCAGCAGGGCGGACAGCATCCAAGAGACCCAGTACTTC.

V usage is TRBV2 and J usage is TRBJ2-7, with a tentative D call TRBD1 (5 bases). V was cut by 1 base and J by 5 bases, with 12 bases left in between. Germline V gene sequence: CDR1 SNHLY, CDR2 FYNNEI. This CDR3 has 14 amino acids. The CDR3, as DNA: TGTGCCAGCAGTGAAGAACAGGTGTCCAACGAGCAGTACTTC. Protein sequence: CASSEEQVSNEQYF.